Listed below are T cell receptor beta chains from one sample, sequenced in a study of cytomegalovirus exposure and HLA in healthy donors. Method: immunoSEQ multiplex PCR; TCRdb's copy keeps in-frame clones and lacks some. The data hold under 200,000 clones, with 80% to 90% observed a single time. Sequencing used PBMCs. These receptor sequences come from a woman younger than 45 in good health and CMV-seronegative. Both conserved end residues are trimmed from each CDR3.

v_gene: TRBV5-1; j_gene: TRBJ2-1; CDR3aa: ASSRWTSGSDEQF
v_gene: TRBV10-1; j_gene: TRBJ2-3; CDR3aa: ASSIGVTDTQY
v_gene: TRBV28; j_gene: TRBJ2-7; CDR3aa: ASRRGGSSYEQY
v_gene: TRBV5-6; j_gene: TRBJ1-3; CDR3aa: ASRYRGAGSGNTIY
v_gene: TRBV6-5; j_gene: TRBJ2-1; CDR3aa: ASTPDRSSYNEQF
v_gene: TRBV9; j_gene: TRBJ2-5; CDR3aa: ASSALRTEQETQY
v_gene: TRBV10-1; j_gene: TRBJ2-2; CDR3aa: ASSDYRGHTGELF
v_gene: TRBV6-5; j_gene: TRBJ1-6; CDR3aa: ASTRAGGFDSPLH
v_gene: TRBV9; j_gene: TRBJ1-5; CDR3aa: ASSVEPRGYSNQPQH
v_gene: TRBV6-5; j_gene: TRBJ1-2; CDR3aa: ASSPATANGYT
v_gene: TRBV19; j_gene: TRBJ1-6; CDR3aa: ASSTGTAYNSPLH
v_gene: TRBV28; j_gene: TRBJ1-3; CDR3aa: ASTVFGTLSGNTIY
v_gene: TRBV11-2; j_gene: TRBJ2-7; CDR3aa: ASSPVRRDRGIPYEQY
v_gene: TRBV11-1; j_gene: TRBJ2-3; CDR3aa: ASSPIAGGRKDTQY
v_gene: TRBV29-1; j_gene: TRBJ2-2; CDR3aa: SVGADNTGELF
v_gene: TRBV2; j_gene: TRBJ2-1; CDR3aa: ASGTSGFYNEQF
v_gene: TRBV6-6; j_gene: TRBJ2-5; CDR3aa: ASSYRRKYQETQY